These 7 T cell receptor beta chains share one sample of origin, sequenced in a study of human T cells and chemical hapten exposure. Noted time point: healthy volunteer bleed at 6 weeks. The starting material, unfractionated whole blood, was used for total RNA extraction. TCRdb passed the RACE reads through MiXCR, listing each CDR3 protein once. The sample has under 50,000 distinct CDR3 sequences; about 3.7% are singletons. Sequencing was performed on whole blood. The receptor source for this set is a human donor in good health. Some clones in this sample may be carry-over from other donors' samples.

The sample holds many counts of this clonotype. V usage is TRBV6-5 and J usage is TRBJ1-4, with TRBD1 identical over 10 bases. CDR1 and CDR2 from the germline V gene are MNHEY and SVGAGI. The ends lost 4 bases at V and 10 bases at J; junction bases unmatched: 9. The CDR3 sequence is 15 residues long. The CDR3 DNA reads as TGTGCCAGCAGTTCTGCGACAGGGGGCGTCGGAAAACTGTTTTTT. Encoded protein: CASSSATGGVGKLFF.

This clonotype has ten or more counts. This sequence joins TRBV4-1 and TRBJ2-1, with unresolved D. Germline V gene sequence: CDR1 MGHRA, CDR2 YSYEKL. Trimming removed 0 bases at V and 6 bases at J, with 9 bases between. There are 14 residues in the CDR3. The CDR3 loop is CASSQEGSRNEQFF. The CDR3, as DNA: TGCGCCAGCAGCCAAGAGGGTAGCCGCAATGAGCAGTTCTTC.

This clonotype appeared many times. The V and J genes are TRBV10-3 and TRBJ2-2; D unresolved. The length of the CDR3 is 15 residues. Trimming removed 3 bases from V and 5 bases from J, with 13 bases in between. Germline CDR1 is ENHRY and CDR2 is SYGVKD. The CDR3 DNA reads TGTGCCATCAGTGAAGGGCTAGTTCTTACCGGGGAGCTGTTTTTT. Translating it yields CAISEGLVLTGELFF.

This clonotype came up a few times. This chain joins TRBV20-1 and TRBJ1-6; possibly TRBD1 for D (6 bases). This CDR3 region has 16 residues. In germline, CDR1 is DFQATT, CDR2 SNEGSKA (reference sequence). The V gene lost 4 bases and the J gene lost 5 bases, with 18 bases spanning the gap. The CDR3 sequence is CSAKEGRGLDNSPLHF. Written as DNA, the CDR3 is TGCAGTGCTAAGGAGGGCAGGGGCTTAGATAATTCACCCCTCCACTTT.

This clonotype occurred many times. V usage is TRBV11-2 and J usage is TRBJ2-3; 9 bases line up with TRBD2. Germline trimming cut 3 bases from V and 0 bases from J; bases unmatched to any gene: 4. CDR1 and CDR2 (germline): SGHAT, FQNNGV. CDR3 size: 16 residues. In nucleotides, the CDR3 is TGTGCCAGCAGCTTCACAGCGGGAGGAAGCACAGATACGCAGTATTTT. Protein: CASSFTAGGSTDTQYF.

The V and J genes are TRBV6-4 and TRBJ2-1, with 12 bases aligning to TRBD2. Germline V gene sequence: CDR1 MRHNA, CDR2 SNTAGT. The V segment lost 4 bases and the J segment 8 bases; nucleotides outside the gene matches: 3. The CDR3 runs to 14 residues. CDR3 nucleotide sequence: TGTGCCAGCAGTGTGACTAGCGGGAGTCATGAGCAGTTCTTC. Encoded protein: CASSVTSGSHEQFF.

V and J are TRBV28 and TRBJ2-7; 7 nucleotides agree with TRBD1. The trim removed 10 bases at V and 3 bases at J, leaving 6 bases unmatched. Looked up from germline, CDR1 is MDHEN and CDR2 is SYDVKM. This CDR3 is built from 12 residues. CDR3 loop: CATSGQNYEQYF. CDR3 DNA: TGTGCCACCTCGGGACAGAACTACGAGCAGTACTTC.